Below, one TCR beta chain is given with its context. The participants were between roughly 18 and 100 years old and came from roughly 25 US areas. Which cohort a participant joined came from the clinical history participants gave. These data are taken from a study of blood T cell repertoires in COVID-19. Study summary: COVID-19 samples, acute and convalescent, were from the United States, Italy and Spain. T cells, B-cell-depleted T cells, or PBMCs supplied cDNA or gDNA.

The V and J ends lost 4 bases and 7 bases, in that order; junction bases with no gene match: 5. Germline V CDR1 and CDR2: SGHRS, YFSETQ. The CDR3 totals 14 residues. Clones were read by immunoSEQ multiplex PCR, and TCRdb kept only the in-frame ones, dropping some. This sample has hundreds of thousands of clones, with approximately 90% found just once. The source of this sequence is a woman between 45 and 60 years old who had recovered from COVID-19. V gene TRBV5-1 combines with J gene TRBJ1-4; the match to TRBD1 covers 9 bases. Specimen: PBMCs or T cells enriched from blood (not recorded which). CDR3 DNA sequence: TGCGCCAGCAGCAGACAGGGGGAATTTGAAAAACTGTTTTTT. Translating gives CASSRQGEFEKLFF.